What follows describes a single T cell receptor beta chain. Its antigen remains unknown. These data are taken from a study of siplizumab effects on memory and regulatory T cells. The assay was immunoSEQ multiplex PCR, and TCRdb's table has in-frame clones only and misses some. The sample contains approximately 100,000 clones, 90% to 95% of which appear only once. Trimming removed 5 bases from V and 4 bases from J; junction bases left unmatched: 11. Per germline, CDR1 SGHVS and CDR2 FQNEAQ. This CDR3 spans 16 amino acids. Study observations and caveats: For siplizumab cultures, the suppressive function of their proliferating Tregs was not confirmed.

This receptor was identified in a human donor in good health. This chain connects TRBV7-8 to TRBJ1-3, with 7 nucleotides matching TRBD1. Sample: non-Treg CD4+ T cells sorted from blood. The DNA for the CDR3 is TGTGCCAGCAGCCTTCCTCTACAGGGGTCCGGAAACACCATATATTTT. This codes for CASSLPLQGSGNTIYF.